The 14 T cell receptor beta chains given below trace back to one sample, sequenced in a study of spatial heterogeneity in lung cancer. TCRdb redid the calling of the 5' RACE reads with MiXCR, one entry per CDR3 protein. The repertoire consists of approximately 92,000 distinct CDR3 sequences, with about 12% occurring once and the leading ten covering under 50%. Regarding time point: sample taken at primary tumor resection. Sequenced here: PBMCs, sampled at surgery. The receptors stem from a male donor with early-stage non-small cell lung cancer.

DNA of the CDR3: TGTGCCAGCAGCCACCAGCCGTACGAGCAGTACTTC. Translation: CASSHQPYEQYF. V is TRBV28 and J is TRBJ2-7, with D uncertain. Trimming took off 6 bases at V and 4 bases at J, with 10 bases between the two ends. CDR1 and CDR2 from the germline V gene are MDHEN and SYDVKM. The CDR3 sequence is 12 residues long. The full variable domain, with the rest looked up from reference TRBV28 and TRBJ2-7, is DVKVTQSSRYLVKRTGEKVFLECVQDMDHENMFWYRQDPGLGLRLIYFSYDVKMKEKGDIPEGYSVSREKKERFSLILESASTNQTSMYLCASSHQPYEQYFGPGTRLTVT.

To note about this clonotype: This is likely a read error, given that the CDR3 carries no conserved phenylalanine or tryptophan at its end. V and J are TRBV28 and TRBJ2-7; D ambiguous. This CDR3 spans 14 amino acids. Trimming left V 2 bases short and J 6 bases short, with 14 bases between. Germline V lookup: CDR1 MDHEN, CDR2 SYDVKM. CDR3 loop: CASSLPRRSPEQYS. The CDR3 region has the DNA TGTGCCAGCAGTTTACCAAGGAGATCTCCCGAGCAGTACTCC.

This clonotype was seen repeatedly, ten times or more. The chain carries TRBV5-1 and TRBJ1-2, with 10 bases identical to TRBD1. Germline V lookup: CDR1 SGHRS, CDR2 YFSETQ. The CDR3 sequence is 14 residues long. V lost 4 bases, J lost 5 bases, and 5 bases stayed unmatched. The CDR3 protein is CASSPDRGIYGYTF. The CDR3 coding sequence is TGCGCCAGCAGCCCGGACAGGGGGATTTATGGCTACACCTTC.

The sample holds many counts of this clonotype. CDR3 region: CSAGQSGRDTEAFF. For the CDR3, the DNA is TGCAGCGCAGGACAAAGTGGCAGGGACACTGAAGCTTTCTTT. J is TRBJ1-1 and V is TRBV29-1; possible D gene TRBD1, 5 bases. V was pared by 7 bases and J by 3 bases, with 18 bases between. Per germline, CDR1 SQVTM and CDR2 ANQGSEA. The CDR3 is 14 residues long.

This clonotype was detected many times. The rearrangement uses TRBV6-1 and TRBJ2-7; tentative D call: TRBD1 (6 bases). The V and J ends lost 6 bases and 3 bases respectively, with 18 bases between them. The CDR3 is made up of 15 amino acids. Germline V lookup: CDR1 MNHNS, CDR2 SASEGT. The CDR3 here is CASSLDPRDIYEQYF. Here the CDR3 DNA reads TGTGCCAGCAGCCTCGACCCTAGGGACATCTACGAGCAGTACTTC.

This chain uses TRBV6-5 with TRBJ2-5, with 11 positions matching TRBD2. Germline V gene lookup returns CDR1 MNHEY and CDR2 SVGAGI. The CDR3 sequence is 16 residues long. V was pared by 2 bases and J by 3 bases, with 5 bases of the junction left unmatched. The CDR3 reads CASSYGSGGAEETQYF. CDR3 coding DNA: TGTGCCAGCAGTTACGGTAGCGGGGGGGCGGAAGAGACCCAGTACTTC.

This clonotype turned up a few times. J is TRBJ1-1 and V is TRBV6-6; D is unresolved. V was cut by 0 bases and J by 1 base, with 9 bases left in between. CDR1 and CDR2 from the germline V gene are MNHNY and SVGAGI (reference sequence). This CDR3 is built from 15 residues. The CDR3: CASSYSAETNTEAFF. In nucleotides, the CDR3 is TGTGCCAGCAGTTACTCGGCAGAAACGAACACTGAAGCTTTCTTT.

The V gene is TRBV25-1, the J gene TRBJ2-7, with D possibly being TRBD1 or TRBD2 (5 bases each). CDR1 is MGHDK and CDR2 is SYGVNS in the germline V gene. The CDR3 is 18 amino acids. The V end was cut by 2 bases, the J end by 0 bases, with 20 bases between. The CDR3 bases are TGTGCCAGCAGTGAAGAGAGGCCGGGACCAGATGTCTCCTACGAGCAGTACTTC. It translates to CASSEERPGPDVSYEQYF.

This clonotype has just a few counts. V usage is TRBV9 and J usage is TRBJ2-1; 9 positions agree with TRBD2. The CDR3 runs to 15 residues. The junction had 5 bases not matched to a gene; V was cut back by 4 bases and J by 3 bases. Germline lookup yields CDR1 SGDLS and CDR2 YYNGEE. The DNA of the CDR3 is TGTGCCAGCAGCCCGGCTAGCGGGATCTACAATGAGCAGTTCTTC. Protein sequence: CASSPASGIYNEQFF.

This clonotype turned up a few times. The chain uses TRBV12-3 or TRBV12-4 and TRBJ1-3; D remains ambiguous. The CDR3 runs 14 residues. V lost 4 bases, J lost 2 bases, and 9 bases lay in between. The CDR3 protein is CASSSGNPGNTIYF. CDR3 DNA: TGTGCCAGCAGTTCCGGGAATCCTGGAAACACCATATATTTT.

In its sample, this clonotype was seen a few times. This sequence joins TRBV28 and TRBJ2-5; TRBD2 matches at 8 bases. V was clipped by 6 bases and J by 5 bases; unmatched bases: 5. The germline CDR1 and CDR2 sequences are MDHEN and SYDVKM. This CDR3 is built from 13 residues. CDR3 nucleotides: TGTGCCAGCAGGGCGGGGGGTGGCGAGACCCAGTACTTC. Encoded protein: CASRAGGGETQYF.

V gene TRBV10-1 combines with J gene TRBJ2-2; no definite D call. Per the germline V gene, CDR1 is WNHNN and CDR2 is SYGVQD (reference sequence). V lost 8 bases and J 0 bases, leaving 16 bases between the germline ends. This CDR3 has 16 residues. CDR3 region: CASGRAVAANTGELFF. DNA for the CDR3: TGCGCCAGCGGCCGGGCAGTAGCTGCGAACACCGGGGAGCTGTTTTTT.

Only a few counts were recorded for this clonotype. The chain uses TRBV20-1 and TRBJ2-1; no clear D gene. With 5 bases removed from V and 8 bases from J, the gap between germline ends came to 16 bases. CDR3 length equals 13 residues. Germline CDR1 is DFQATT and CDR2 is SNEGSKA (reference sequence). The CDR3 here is CSASVRSSDEQFF. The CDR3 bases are TGCAGTGCTTCGGTGAGATCCTCGGATGAGCAGTTCTTC.

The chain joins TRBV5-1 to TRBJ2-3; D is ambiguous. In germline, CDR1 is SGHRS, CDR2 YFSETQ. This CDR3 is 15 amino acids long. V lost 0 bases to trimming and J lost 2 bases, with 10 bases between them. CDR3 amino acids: CASSLATGITDTQYF. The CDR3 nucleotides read TGCGCCAGCAGCTTGGCTACCGGAATCACAGATACGCAGTATTTT.